This TCR beta chain was profiled in a study of regulatory and conventional T cells in RAG deficiency. The CDR3 totals 17 residues. CDR1 and CDR2 from the germline V gene are MNHNS and SASEGT. V lost 0 bases, J lost 6 bases, and 20 bases lay in between. Regulatory T cells were sorted from blood as CD4+ CD25-high CD127-low cells. With respect to this clone: What it binds is not known.

Study results and limitations: Control T-cell subsets had markedly higher Shannon entropy and lower Simpson indices than RAG-deficient patients. In Omenn syndrome, Treg and Tconv repertoires overlapped >75%.

The assay was immunoSEQ multiplex PCR, and TCRdb's table has in-frame clones only and misses some. The data contain roughly 30,000 clones, about nine tenths of them singletons. These same data were also listed under a study on regulatory T cells. That paper states: The primer mix had 52 TRBV and 13 TRBJ primers. In patients, unique TRB V-J pairs were restricted and V/J usage skewed, especially in Tregs.

Sequenced: Tregs sorted from blood. The J gene is TRBJ1-2, the V gene TRBV6-1, with a tentative D call TRBD1 (5 bases). The receptor's source is a human donor in good health. The CDR3 loop reads CASSEAGVGRASHGYTF. The DNA for the CDR3 is TGTGCCAGCAGTGAAGCAGGGGTGGGCAGGGCTAGTCATGGCTACACCTTC.